This TCR beta chain was captured by sequencing in a study of regulatory T cells in long-lasting Graves disease. Time point specified: persistent/refractory GD, antithyroid drugs over 5 years with positive TRAb. Generation of the TCR library employed RNA extracted from PBMCs. Both iRepertoire HTBI primers and Arm-PCR of CDR3 regions were used to build the TCR beta libraries. TCRdb used MiXCR to reprocess the multiplex PCR reads, holding one entry per CDR3 protein. The sample contains about 470,000 distinct CDR3 sequences, around 20% of which appear only once. Trimming removed 0 bases from V and 5 bases from J, with 11 bases in between. Germline V gene data show CDR1 as DFQATT and CDR2 as SNEGSKA (reference sequence). The CDR3 totals 13 residues.

The sequences come from peripheral blood mononuclear cells (PBMCs), collected when the disease was refractory, from a patient treated with antithyroid drugs. The TCR originated in a female donor with Graves disease. The V and J genes are TRBV20-1 and TRBJ2-7; D ambiguous. The CDR3 loop reads CSAREYRVDEQYF. The CDR3 DNA reads TGCAGTGCTAGAGAATATAGGGTCGACGAGCAGTACTTC.